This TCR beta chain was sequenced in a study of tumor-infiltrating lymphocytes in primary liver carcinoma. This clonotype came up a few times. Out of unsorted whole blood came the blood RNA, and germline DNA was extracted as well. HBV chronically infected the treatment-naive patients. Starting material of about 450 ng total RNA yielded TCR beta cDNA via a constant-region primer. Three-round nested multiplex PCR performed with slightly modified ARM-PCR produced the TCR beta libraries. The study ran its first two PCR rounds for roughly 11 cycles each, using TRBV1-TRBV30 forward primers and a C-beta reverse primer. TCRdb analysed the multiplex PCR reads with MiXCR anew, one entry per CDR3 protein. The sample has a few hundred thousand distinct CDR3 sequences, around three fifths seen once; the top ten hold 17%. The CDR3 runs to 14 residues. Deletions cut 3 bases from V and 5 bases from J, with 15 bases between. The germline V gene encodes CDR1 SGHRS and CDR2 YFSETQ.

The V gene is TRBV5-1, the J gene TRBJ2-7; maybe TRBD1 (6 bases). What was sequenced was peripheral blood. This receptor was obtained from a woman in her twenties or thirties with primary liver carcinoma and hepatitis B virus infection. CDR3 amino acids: CASSSGTTGNEQYF. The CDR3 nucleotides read TGCGCCAGCAGCTCGGGCACAACAGGGAACGAGCAGTACTTC.